This T cell receptor beta chain was obtained from a study of T cells in Graves' hyperthyroidism and ophthalmopathy. The germline V and J ends were trimmed by 6 bases and 4 bases, with 19 bases remaining between them. Per germline, CDR1 MNHEY and CDR2 SMNVEV (reference sequence). This CDR3 spans 16 amino acids. What was amplified from RNA transcripts were TCR beta CDR3 regions. The TCR CDR3 was amplified in a first-round RT-PCR using the HTBI primer set. TCRdb independently ran MiXCR on the multiplex PCR reads; one entry per CDR3 protein. The profile shows around 700,000 distinct CDR3 sequences, roughly a sixth of them singletons.

This receptor was taken from a woman between 50 and 59 years old with Graves' hyperthyroidism that later progressed to Graves' ophthalmopathy. This chain connects TRBV27 to TRBJ1-5; perhaps TRBD1 as D (5 bases). Sequencing was done on a sample of blood. The DNA for the CDR3 is TGTGCCAGCAGCCTAGGGGCAGGGATAACTAATCAGCCCCAGCATTTT. Protein: CASSLGAGITNQPQHF.